This TCR beta chain comes out of a study of OX40 agonist ivuxolimab in advanced cancers. Clones were sequenced by immunoSEQ multiplex PCR, and TCRdb holds only the in-frame ones, with some missing. The sample lists some 35,000 clones; about 85% were seen once. Material: CD4+ or CD8+ T cells sorted from blood, obtained in a trial of the OX40 agonist ivuxolimab. The source is an adult with an advanced solid tumor such as melanoma, head and neck, liver or kidney cancer.

The CDR3 loop reads CASSEKTGGGQPQHF. The CDR3 DNA sequence: TGTGCCAGCAGCGAAAAAACAGGGGGCGGTCAGCCCCAGCATTTT. V is TRBV6-1 and J is TRBJ1-5; 9 nucleotides agree with TRBD1. This CDR3 is 15 amino acids long. The trim removed 6 bases at V and 6 bases at J, leaving 9 bases unmatched. CDR1 and CDR2 from the germline V gene are MNHNS and SASEGT.